These 5 T cell receptor beta chains were all obtained from the same sample, sequenced in a study of blood T cell repertoires in COVID-19. Sequenced by immunoSEQ multiplex PCR; TCRdb stores in-frame clones only, minus some. The sample yields roughly 350,000 clones, more than 90% seen once. Sequencing input: PBMCs or T cells enriched from blood (not recorded which). Receptor source: a woman in her thirties who had recovered from COVID-19.

This chain connects TRBV6-2 or TRBV6-3 to TRBJ1-4; possibly TRBD1 for D (5 bases). The germline gives CDR1 MNHEY, CDR2 SVGEGT. The CDR3 extends over 12 amino acids. V lost 5 bases and J lost 10, with 11 bases in between. In nucleotides, the CDR3 is TGTGCCAGCAGTCAGGGTTGGGGAAAACTGTTTTTT. It encodes CASSQGWGKLFF.

This chain uses TRBV21-1 with TRBJ2-1; the table names TRBD2, a call not compared with the DNA. TRBV21-1 is an annotated pseudogene. The CDR3 is made up of 14 amino acids. This chain's CDR3 is CASSKPAGVDEQFF. For the CDR3, the DNA is TGTGCCAGCAGCAAACCGGCCGGGGTGGATGAGCAGTTCTTC.

Here the CDR3 reads CASSPQTGAVNTEAFF. For the CDR3, the DNA is TGTGCCAGCTCACCGCAGACAGGGGCCGTGAACACTGAAGCTTTCTTT. The chain combines TRBV18 with TRBJ1-1, with TRBD1 matching 8 bases. The CDR3 is 16 residues long. V shed 3 bases and J 0 bases; nucleotides not matched to a gene: 6. CDR1 and CDR2 from the germline V gene are KGHSH and LQKENI.

This chain joins TRBV9 and TRBJ2-4, with 8 bases lining up with TRBD1. This CDR3 is 15 amino acids long. Germline values: CDR1 SGDLS, CDR2 YYNGEE. Germline trimming cut 0 bases from V and 9 bases from J; bases unmatched to any gene: 8. The CDR3 bases are TGTGCCAGCAGCGTAGGAGGCAGGGGGCCGAGCATTCAGTACTTC. Its protein product is CASSVGGRGPSIQYF.

This chain connects TRBV4-2 to TRBJ1-2; tentatively, D is TRBD1 (5 bases). The V end lost 0 bases, the J end lost 2 bases, and 10 bases lay between the germline ends. The CDR3 extends over 15 amino acids. Germline lookup yields CDR1 LGHNA and CDR2 YNFKEQ. DNA of the CDR3: TGTGCCAGCAGCCAAGATTTCGGGGGGAACTATGGCTACACCTTC. This sequence encodes CASSQDFGGNYGYTF.